This T cell receptor beta chain was recovered during a study of blood T cell repertoires in COVID-19. The CDR3 is made up of 14 amino acids. In germline, CDR1 is MNHEY, CDR2 SMNVEV (reference sequence). The V end lost 6 bases, the J end lost 4 bases, and 14 bases lay between the germline ends. Source study methods: Reference gene primers were amplified, and this amplification served to estimate nucleated cell counts. Profiled with immunoSEQ multiplex PCR; TCRdb holds only in-frame clones, not every one. That table furnishes V, J and clone size, whereas the DNA furnished D and trimming. Among under 150,000 clones listed, 81% were seen once.

The receptor was isolated from a man aged 45-65 years with acute or convalescent COVID-19. The sequencing sample was made of peripheral blood. This chain links TRBV27 with TRBJ2-3; the D gene is possibly TRBD2 (6 bases). The CDR3 loop reads CASSRSGRSDTQYF. The CDR3 DNA sequence: TGTGCCAGCAGCCGGTCAGGGAGGTCAGATACGCAGTATTTT.